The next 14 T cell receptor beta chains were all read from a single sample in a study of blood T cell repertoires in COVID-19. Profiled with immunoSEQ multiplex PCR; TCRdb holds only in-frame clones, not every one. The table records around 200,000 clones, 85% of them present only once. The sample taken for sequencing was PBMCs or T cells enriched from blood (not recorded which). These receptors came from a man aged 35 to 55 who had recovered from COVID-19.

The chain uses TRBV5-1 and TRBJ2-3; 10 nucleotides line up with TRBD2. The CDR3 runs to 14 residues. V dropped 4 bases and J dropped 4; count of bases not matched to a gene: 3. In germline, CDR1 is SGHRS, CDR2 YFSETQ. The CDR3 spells CASSSGRAPDTQYF. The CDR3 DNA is TGCGCCAGCAGCAGCGGGAGGGCGCCAGATACGCAGTATTTT.

The CDR3: CASSLGQSQRGEQYF. CDR3 coding DNA: TGTGCCAGCAGCTTAGGGCAAAGTCAGCGAGGCGAGCAGTACTTC. V is TRBV7-2 and J is TRBJ2-7; D is unclear. CDR1 is SGHTA and CDR2 is FQGNSA in the germline V gene. This CDR3 comprises 15 residues. The ends were cut back, 1 base at V and 6 bases at J, with 16 bases in the middle.

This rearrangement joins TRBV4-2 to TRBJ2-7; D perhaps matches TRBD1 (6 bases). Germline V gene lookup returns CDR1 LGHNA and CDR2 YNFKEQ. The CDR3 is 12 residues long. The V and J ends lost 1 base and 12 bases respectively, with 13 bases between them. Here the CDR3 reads CASSQGGLPGYF. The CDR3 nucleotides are TGTGCCAGCAGCCAAGGGGGGCTACCAGGGTACTTC.

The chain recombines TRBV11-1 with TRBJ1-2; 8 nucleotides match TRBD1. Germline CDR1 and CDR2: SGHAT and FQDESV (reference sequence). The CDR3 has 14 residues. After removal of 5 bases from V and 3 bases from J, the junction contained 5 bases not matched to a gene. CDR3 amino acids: CASSADRADYGYTF. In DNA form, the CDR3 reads TGTGCCAGCAGCGCGGACAGGGCGGACTATGGCTACACCTTC.

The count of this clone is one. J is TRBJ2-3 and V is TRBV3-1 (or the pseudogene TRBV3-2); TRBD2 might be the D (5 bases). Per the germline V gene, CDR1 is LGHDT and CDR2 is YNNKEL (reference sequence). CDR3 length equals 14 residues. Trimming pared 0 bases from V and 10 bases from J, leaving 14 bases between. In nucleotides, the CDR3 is TGTGCCAGCAGCCAAGACAATGGGAGCGGCGCGCAGTATTTT. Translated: CASSQDNGSGAQYF.

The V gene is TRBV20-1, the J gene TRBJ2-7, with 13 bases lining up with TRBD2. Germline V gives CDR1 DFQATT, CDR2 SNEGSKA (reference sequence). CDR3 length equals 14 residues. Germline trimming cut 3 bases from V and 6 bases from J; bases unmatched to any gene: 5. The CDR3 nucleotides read TGCAGTGCTAGTGGGACTAGCGGGGAGGGCGAGCAGTACTTC. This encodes CSASGTSGEGEQYF.

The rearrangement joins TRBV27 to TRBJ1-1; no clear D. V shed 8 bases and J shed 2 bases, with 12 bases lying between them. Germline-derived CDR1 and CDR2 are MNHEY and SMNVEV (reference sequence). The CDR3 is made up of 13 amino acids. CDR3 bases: TGTGCCAGCTCCCTGGGCCCTAACACTGAAGCTTTCTTT. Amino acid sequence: CASSLGPNTEAFF.

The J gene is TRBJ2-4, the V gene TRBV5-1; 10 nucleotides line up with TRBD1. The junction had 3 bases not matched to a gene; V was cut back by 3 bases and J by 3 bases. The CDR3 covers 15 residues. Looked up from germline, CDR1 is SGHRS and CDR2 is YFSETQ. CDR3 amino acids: CASSSGQGDKNIQYF. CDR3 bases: TGCGCCAGCAGCTCAGGACAGGGGGACAAAAACATTCAGTACTTC. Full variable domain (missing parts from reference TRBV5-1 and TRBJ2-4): KAGVTQTPRYLIKTRGQQVTLSCSPISGHRSVSWYQQTPGQGLQFLFEYFSETQRNKGNFPGRFSGRQFSNSRSEMNVSTLELGDSALYLCASSSGQGDKNIQYFGAGTRLSVL.

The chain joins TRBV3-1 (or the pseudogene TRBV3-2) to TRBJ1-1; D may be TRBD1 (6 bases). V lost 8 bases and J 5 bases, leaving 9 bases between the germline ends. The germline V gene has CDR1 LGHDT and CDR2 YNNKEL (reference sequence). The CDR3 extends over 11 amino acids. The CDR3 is CASGTGTEAFF. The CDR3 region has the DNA TGTGCCAGCGGAACAGGGACTGAAGCTTTCTTT.

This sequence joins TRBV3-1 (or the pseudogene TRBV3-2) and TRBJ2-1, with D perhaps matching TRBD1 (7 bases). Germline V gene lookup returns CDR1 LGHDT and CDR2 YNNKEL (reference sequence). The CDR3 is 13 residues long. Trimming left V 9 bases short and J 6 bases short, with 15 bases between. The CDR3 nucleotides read TGTGCCAGTAATAACAGGGGAGGCAATGAGCAGTTCTTC. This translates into CASNNRGGNEQFF.

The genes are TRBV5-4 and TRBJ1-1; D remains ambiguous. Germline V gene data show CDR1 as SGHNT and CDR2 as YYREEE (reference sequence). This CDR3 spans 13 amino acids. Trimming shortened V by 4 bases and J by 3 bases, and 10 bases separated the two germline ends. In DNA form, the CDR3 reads TGTGCCAGCAGCGCCGGGCGGGACACTGAAGCTTTCTTT. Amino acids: CASSAGRDTEAFF.

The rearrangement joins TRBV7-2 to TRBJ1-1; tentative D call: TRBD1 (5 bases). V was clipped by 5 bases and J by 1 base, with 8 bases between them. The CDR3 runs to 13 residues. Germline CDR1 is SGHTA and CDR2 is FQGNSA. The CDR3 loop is CASSVDRNTEAFF. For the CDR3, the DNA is TGTGCCAGCAGCGTCGACAGGAACACTGAAGCTTTCTTT. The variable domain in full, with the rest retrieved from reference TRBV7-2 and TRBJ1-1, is GAGVSQSPSNKVTEKGKDVELRCDPISGHTALYWYRQSLGQGLEFLIYFQGNSAPDKSGLPSDRFSAERTGGSVSTLTIQRTQQEDSAVYLCASSVDRNTEAFFGQGTRLTVV.

The CDR3 DNA reads as TGTGCCAGCAGCGTAGCTGTGGGGCCCGGCACAGATACGCAGTATTTT. It codes for CASSVAVGPGTDTQYF. The chain is built from TRBV9 and TRBJ2-3, with D tentatively TRBD1 (5 bases). Trimming took off 0 bases at V and 1 base at J, with 12 bases between the two ends. The CDR3 contains 16 residues. Germline-derived CDR1 and CDR2 are SGDLS and YYNGEE.

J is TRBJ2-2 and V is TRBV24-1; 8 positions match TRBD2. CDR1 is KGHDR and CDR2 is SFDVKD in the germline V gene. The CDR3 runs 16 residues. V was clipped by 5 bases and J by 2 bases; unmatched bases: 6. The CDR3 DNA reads TGTGCCACCAGTGCTCCACTAGCGGATAACACCGGGGAGCTGTTTTTT. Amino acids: CATSAPLADNTGELFF.